This TCR beta chain emerged from a study of molecular identifiers for immune sequencing clone quantification. Across the study: Four portions were sequenced after RNA from approximately 20,000 or 100,000 naive CD8 cells was split five ways in replicates. Findings and limits, study-wide: Jurkat TCR RNA spiked in from one cell reportedly remained identifiable amid roughly 940,000 naive cells. Effector cells kept over 99% of their molecules in clones above 20 RNA copies, while naive cells kept under 1% there.

This clonotype was observed a handful of times. Its matching antigen is unknown. TCRdb re-derived calls from the PCR reads in MiXCR, one entry per CDR3 protein. The table lists hundreds of thousands of distinct CDR3 sequences, 25% of them singletons. The sequencing sample was made of naive CD8+ T cells from blood, with Jurkat cell RNA spiked in. The subset here: FACS-sorted CD8+CD4-CCR7+CD45RA+ naive T cells. The clonotype originates from a human donor in good health. Some libraries in this study had Jurkat cell RNA spiked in.

CDR3 DNA sequence: TGTGCCAGCAGTTACTTGGGGCCAGATACGCAGTATTTT. Its translation is CASSYLGPDTQYF. The rearrangement joins TRBV27 to TRBJ2-3; D is possibly TRBD1 (5 bases). The CDR3 sequence is 13 residues long. Germline loops: CDR1 MNHEY, CDR2 SMNVEV (reference sequence). Deletions cut 4 bases from V and 4 bases from J, with 9 bases between.